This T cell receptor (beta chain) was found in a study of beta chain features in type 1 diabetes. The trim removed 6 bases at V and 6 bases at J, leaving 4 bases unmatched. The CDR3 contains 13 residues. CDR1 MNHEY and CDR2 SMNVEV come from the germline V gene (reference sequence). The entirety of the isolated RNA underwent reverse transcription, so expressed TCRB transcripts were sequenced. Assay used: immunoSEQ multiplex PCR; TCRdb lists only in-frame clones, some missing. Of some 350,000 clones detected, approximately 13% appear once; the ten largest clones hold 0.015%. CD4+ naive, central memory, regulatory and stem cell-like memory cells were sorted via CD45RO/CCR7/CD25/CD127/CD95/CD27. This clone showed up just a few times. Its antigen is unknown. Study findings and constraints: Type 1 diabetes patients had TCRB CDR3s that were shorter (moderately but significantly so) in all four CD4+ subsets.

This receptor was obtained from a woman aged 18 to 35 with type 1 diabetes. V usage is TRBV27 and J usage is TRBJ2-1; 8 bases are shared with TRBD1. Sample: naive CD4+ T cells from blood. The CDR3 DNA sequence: TGTGCCAGCAGGAGGACAGGGTTCAATGAGCAGTTCTTC. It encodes CASRRTGFNEQFF.